Listed here is a single T cell receptor beta chain. Assay used: immunoSEQ multiplex PCR; TCRdb lists only in-frame clones, some missing. The profile shows roughly 120,000 clones, 75% to 90% of them singletons. This sample stems from a study of T cell responses to AZD1222 COVID-19 vaccine. This specimen consisted of peripheral blood, obtained 28 days after the second AZD1222 dose. The sequence came from an adult who received the AZD1222 COVID-19 vaccine.

DNA of the CDR3: TGTGCCAGCAGCAGACAGAACTCTGGAAACACCATATATTTT. This sequence encodes CASSRQNSGNTIYF. The chain uses TRBV11-2 and TRBJ1-3, with TRBD1 as a possible D gene (5 bases). CDR3 size: 14 residues. Germline V lookup: CDR1 SGHAT, CDR2 FQNNGV. V gave up 5 bases and J gave up 0 bases, with 8 bases separating them.